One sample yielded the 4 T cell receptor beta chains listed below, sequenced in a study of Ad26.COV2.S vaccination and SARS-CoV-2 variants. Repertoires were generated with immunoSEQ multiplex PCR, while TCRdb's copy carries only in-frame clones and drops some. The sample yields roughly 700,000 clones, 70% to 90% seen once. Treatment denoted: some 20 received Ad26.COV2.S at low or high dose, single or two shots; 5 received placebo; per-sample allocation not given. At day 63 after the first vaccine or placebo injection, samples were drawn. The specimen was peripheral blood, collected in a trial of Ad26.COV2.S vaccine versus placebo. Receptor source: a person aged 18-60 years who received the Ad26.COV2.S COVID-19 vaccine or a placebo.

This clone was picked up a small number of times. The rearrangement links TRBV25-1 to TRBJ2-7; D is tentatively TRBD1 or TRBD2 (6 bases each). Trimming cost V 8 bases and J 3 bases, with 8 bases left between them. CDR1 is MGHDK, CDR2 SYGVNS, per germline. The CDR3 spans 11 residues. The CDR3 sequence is CASGGGYEQYF. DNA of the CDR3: TGTGCCAGCGGAGGGGGCTACGAGCAGTACTTC.

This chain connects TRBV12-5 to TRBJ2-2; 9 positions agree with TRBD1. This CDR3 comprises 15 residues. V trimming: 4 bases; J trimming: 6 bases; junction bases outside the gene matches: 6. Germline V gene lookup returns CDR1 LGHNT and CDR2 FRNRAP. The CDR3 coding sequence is TGTGCTAGTGGTTCCGGGACAGGGTGGGCCGGGGAGCTGTTTTTT. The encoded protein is CASGSGTGWAGELFF.

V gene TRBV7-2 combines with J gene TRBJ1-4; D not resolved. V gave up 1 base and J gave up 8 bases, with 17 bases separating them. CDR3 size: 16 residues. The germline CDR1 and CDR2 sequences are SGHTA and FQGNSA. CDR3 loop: CASSLVGWPSGEKLFF. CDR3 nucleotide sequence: TGTGCCAGCAGCTTAGTGGGTTGGCCATCCGGGGAAAAACTGTTTTTT.

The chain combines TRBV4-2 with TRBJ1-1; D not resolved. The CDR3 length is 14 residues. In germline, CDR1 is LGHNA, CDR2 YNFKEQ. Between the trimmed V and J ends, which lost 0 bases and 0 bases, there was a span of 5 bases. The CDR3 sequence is CASSQERVNTEAFF. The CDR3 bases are TGTGCCAGCAGCCAAGAACGGGTGAACACTGAAGCTTTCTTT.